This T cell receptor (beta chain) was recovered during a study of blood T cell repertoires in COVID-19. As for the study in general: Both acute and convalescent COVID-19 samples were obtained from the United States, Italy and Spain. T cells, B-cell-depleted T cells, or PBMCs supplied cDNA or gDNA.

CDR1 MNHEY and CDR2 SVGEGT come from the germline V gene. The CDR3 is made up of 17 amino acids. V was pared by 6 bases and J by 7 bases, with 19 bases of the junction left unmatched. Methods used by the authors: By means of reference gene primer amplification, nucleated cell counts were estimated. Using immunoSEQ multiplex PCR, the repertoire was profiled, and TCRdb retains in-frame clones only, with some absent. V and J calls and clone size are copied from that table; D and trimming were computed from the DNA. The table records around 140,000 clones, 81% of them present only once. This sequence was found in an older woman with active or convalescent COVID-19. The sequencing input was peripheral blood. This chain joins TRBV6-2 or TRBV6-3 and TRBJ1-1; 8 bases agree with TRBD1. The CDR3 is CASSEMAAGGFIGEAFF. The CDR3 nucleotides read TGTGCCAGCAGCGAGATGGCGGCAGGGGGCTTTATTGGTGAAGCTTTCTTT.